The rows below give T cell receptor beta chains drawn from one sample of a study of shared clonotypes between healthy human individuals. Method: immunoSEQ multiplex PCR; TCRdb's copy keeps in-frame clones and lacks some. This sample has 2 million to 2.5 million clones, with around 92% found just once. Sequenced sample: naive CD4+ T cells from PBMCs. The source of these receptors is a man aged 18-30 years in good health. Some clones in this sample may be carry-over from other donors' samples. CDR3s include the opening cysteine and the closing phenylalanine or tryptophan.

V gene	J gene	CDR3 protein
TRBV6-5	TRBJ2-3	CASKTGTSTDTQYF
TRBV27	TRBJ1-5	CASRRGDQPQHF
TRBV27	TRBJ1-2	CASSSPGKNYGYTF
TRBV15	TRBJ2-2	CATSNSGDRGAPGELFF
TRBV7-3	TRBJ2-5	CASSVAGGQETQYF
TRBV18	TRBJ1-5	CASSLEAPGSNQPQHF
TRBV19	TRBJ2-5	CASRTSGGETQYF
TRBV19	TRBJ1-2	CASSIGGSTPYGYTF
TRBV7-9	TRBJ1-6	CASSGARGTGNSPLHF
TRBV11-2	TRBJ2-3	CASSQYAKGGTDTQYF
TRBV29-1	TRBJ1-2	CSVALSGQGSYSGYTF
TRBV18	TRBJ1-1	CASSQGDTEAFF
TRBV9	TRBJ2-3	CASSVESPDTQYF
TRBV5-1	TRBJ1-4	CASSLPEGMPNEKLFF
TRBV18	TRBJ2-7	CASSKGLAGGPYEQYF
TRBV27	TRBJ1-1	CASRPWTRNTEAFF
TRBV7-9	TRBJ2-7	CASSLGVGQHNPYEQYF
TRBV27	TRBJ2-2	CASSVRSSSGELFF
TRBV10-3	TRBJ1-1	CAISGGQGGTEAFF
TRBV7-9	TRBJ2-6	CASSPTRRPGVLTF
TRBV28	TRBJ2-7	CASSSHRDSTGYEQYF
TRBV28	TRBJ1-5	CASPDRAGWGGNQPQHF